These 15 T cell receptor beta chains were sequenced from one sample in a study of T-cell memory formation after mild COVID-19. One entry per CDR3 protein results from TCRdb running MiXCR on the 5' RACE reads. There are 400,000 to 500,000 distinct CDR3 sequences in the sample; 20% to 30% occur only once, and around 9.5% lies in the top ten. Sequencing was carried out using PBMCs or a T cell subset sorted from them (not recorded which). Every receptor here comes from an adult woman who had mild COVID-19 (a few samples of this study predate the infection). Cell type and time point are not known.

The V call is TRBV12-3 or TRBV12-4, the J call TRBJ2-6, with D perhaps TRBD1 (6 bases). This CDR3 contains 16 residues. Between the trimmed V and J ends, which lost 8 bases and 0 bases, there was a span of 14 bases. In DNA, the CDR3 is TGTGCCAGCTCCGGGGACATAGGCTCTGGGGCCAACGTCCTGACTTTC. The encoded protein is CASSGDIGSGANVLTF.

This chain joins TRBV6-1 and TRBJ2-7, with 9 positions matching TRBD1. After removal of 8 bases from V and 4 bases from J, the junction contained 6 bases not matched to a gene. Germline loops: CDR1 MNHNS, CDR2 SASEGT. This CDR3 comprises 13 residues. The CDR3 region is CASGTGSFYEQYF. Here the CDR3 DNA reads TGTGCCAGCGGGACAGGGAGTTTTTACGAGCAGTACTTC.

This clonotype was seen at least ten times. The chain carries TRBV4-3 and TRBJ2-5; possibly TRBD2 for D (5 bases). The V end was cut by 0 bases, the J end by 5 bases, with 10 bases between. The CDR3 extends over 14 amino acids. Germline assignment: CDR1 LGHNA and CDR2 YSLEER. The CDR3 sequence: CASSQDEGTETQYF. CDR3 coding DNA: TGCGCCAGCAGCCAAGATGAGGGAACGGAGACCCAGTACTTC.

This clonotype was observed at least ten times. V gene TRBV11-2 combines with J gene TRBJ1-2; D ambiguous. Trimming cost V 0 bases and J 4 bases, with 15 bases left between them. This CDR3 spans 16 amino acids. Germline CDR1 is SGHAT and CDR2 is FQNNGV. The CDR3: CASSLDGGLGSYGYTF. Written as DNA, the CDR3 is TGTGCCAGCAGCTTAGACGGAGGGCTCGGGTCCTATGGCTACACCTTC.

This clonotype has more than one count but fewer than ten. For the CDR3, the DNA is TGTGCCAGCATTTCCGATTATAGCGGGTACAATGAGCAGTTCTTC. Its protein product is CASISDYSGYNEQFF. The gene calls are TRBV25-1 and TRBJ2-1; 7 bases align to TRBD2. J lost 4 bases, V lost 7 bases, and 10 bases had no gene match. CDR3 size: 15 residues. CDR1 and CDR2 (germline): MGHDK, SYGVNS.

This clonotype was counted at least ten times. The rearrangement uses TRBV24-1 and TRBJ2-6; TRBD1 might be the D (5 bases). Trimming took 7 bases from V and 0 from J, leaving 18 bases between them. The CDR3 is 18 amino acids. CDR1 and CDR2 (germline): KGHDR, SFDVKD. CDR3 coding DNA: TGTGCCACCAGCCCAACAGGTTCCTCCGCCTCTGGGGCCAACGTCCTGACTTTC. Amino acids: CATSPTGSSASGANVLTF.

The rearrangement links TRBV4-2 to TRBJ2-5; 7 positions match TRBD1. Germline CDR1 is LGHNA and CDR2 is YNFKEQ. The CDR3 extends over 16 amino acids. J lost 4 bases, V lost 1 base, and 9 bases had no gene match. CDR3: CASSQALRGGGETQYF. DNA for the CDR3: TGTGCCAGCAGCCAAGCTTTACGAGGGGGCGGAGAGACCCAGTACTTC.

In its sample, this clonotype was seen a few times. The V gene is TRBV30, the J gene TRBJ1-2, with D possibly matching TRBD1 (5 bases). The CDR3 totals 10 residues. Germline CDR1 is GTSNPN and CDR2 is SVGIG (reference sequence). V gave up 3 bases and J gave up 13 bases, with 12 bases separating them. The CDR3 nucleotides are TGTGCCTGGAGCTCCCGGGACGGCACCTTC. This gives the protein CAWSSRDGTF. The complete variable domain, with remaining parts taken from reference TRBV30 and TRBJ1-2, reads SQTIHQWPATLVQPVGSPLSLECTVEGTSNPNLYWYRQAAGRGLQLLFYSVGIGQISSEVPQNLSASRPQDRQFILSSKKLLLSDSGFYLCAWSSRDGTFGSGTRLTVV.

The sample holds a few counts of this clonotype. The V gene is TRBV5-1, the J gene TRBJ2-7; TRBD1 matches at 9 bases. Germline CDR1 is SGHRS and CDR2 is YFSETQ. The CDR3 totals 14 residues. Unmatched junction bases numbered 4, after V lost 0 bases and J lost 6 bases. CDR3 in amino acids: CASSLGTGEAEQYF. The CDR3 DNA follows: TGCGCCAGCAGCTTGGGGACAGGGGAGGCCGAGCAGTACTTC.

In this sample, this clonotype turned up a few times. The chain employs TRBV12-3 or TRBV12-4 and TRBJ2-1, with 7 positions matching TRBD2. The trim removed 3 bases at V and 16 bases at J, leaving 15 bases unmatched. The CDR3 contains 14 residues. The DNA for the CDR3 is TGTGCCAGCAGTTTGGCGGGAGTTGCCCCCTTTTCTTTCTTC. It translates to CASSLAGVAPFSFF.

For the CDR3, the DNA is TGTGCCAGCTGCGATCGACAGGGACCATTGAACACTGAAGCTTTCTTT. Residues: CASCDRQGPLNTEAFF. The chain is built from TRBV3-1 and TRBJ1-1, with TRBD1 identical over 7 bases. The junction had 12 bases not matched to a gene; V was cut back by 8 bases and J by 0 bases. The CDR3 has 16 residues. CDR1 is LGHDT, CDR2 YNNKEL, per germline (reference sequence).

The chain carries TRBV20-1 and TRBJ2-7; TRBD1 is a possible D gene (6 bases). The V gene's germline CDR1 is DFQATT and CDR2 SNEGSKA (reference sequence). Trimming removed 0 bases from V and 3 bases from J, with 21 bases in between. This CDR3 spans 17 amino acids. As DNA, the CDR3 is TGCAGTGCTAGAGATTGGAGTAGTGGGACACTCAGCTACGAGCAGTACTTC. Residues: CSARDWSSGTLSYEQYF.

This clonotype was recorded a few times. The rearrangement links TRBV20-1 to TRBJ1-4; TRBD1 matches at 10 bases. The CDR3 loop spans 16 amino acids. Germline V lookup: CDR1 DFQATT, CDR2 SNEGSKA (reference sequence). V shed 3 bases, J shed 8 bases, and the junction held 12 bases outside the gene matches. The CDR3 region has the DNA TGCAGTGCTAGTCCCGGGACAGGGGCGGCTGGGGAAAAACTGTTTTTT. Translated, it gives CSASPGTGAAGEKLFF.

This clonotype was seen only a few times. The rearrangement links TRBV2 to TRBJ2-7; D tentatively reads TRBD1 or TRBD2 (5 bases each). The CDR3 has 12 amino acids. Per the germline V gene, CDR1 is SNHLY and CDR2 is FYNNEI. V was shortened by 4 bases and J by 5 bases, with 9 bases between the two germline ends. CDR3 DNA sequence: TGTGCCAGCAGTGGGGACCTCCACGAGCAGTACTTC. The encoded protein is CASSGDLHEQYF.

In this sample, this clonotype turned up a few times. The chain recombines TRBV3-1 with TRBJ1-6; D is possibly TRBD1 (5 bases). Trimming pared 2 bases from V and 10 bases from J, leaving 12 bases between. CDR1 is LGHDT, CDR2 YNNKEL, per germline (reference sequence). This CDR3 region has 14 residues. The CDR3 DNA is TGTGCCAGCAGCCAACGTGGGGGGAAATCACCCCTCCACTTT. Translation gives CASSQRGGKSPLHF.